Below, 16 T cell receptor beta chains from the same sample are listed, as sequenced in a study of yellow fever vaccine responses in identical twins. Using its own MiXCR run on the RT-PCR reads, TCRdb lists one record per CDR3 protein. The table records about 12,000 distinct CDR3 sequences, 84% of them present only once. The material sequenced was T cells from blood (PBMCs), unsorted or a sorted subset (not recorded which), taken before or after yellow fever vaccination (not recorded which). These receptors originate from a woman between 18 and 29 years old who received the yellow fever vaccine.

This sequence joins TRBV29-1 and TRBJ2-1; 12 nucleotides line up with TRBD2. V gave up 3 bases and J gave up 7 bases; unmatched junction bases: 7. The CDR3 has 15 amino acids. CDR1 and CDR2 (germline): SQVTM, ANQGSEA. CDR3 in DNA: TGCAGCGTTGAGGAGGGACTAGCGGGCATTAATGAGCAGTTCTTC. Translated, it gives CSVEEGLAGINEQFF.

The rearrangement uses TRBV29-1 and TRBJ2-5; D is ambiguous. Trimming cost V 4 bases and J 3 bases, with 15 bases left between them. The V gene's germline CDR1 is SQVTM and CDR2 ANQGSEA. The CDR3 has 14 residues. The CDR3 region is CSVALGSSKETQYF. The CDR3 DNA is TGCAGCGTTGCGCTTGGCAGCAGTAAAGAGACCCAGTACTTC.

The gene calls are TRBV7-2 and TRBJ1-2, with D hard to call. Germline V gene lookup returns CDR1 SGHTA and CDR2 FQGNSA. The CDR3 has 15 amino acids. V dropped 0 bases and J dropped 5 bases, with 13 bases sitting between them. The CDR3 sequence: CASSLAADRIYGYTF. CDR3 DNA sequence: TGTGCCAGCAGCTTAGCGGCAGATAGGATATATGGCTACACCTTC.

The V call is TRBV2, the J call TRBJ2-7; D might be TRBD1 (6 bases). This CDR3 has 13 amino acids. The germline V gene has CDR1 SNHLY and CDR2 FYNNEI. V lost 3 bases to trimming and J lost 2 bases, with 8 bases between them. The CDR3 DNA reads as TGTGCCAGCAGTGAGGACAGTACCTACGAGCAGTACTTC. Amino acids: CASSEDSTYEQYF.

CDR3: CASGRETQYF. Written as DNA, the CDR3 is TGTGCCAGCGGCCGGGAGACCCAGTACTTC. The V gene is TRBV2, the J gene TRBJ2-5; D remains ambiguous. Trimming left V 8 bases short and J 5 bases short, with 6 bases between. Looked up from germline, CDR1 is SNHLY and CDR2 is FYNNEI. The CDR3 extends over 10 amino acids.

V is TRBV9 and J is TRBJ2-2; TRBD2 might be the D (5 bases). The CDR3 runs to 17 residues. Between the trimmed V and J ends, which lost 4 bases and 3 bases, there was a span of 19 bases. The germline V gene has CDR1 SGDLS and CDR2 YYNGEE. CDR3 sequence (DNA): TGTGCCAGCAGCAACCCGAGCGGAACAGCCGACACCGGGGAGCTGTTTTTT. Protein product: CASSNPSGTADTGELFF.

The rearrangement links TRBV10-3 to TRBJ2-1; the D gene is possibly TRBD1 (6 bases). The CDR3 has 12 amino acids. V was trimmed by 4 bases and J by 6 bases, leaving 7 bases between them. Per the germline V gene, CDR1 is ENHRY and CDR2 is SYGVKD. Written as DNA, the CDR3 is TGTGCCATCAGTGCAGGGGCCAATGAGCAGTTCTTC. It specifies CAISAGANEQFF.

This clonotype was recorded only once. The rearrangement uses TRBV4-3 and TRBJ2-1, with TRBD1 as a possible D gene (5 bases). The V and J ends lost 1 base and 6 bases respectively, with 10 bases between them. This CDR3 is built from 14 residues. CDR1 and CDR2 (germline): LGHNA, YSLEER. The CDR3 DNA is TGCGCCAGCAGCCAAGGGGGCAGGGCCAATGAGCAGTTCTTC. Translation: CASSQGGRANEQFF.

The CDR3, as DNA: TGTGCCAGCAGTAAAATACGACAAGGCCCAGATACGCAGTATTTT. Encoded protein: CASSKIRQGPDTQYF. The chain couples TRBV2 to TRBJ2-3; the D is unclear. CDR3 size: 15 residues. Per the germline V gene, CDR1 is SNHLY and CDR2 is FYNNEI. V shed 5 bases and J shed 4 bases, with 16 bases lying between them.

This clonotype was observed a handful of times. This sequence joins TRBV6-1 and TRBJ1-5, with D unclear. The length of the CDR3 is 12 residues. Germline V CDR1 and CDR2: MNHNS, SASEGT. V was shortened by 10 bases and J by 4 bases, with 11 bases between the two germline ends. CDR3 sequence (DNA): TGTGCCATCAGCGGTGGGAATCAGCCCCAGCATTTT. Translation: CAISGGNQPQHF.

This clonotype was recorded once. The V and J genes are TRBV18 and TRBJ1-2; D unclear. The CDR3 is 17 amino acids. The V end lost 3 bases, the J end lost 3 bases, and 20 bases lay between the germline ends. Germline lookup yields CDR1 KGHSH and CDR2 LQKENI. The CDR3: CASSPYPRLGADYGYTF. CDR3 in DNA: TGTGCCAGCTCACCCTACCCTCGTTTGGGCGCCGACTATGGCTACACCTTC.

The CDR3 here is CSARRAGETQYF. CDR3 DNA: TGCAGTGCTAGACGGGCAGGGGAGACCCAGTACTTC. The rearrangement links TRBV20-1 to TRBJ2-5; weak D call: TRBD1 (5 bases). The length of the CDR3 is 12 residues. V was trimmed by 2 bases and J by 5 bases, leaving 9 bases between them. CDR1 DFQATT and CDR2 SNEGSKA come from the germline V gene (reference sequence).

The chain has TRBV12-3 or TRBV12-4 and TRBJ2-1; possibly TRBD1 for D (6 bases). The CDR3 is made up of 13 amino acids. Trimming stripped 5 bases from V and 5 bases from J, with 10 bases between. In DNA, the CDR3 is TGTGCCAGCAGTCTCGGACAGAACAATGAGCAGTTCTTC. It is translated as CASSLGQNNEQFF.

V gene TRBV11-2 combines with J gene TRBJ2-1, with a possible D match to TRBD1 (6 bases). Trimming shortened V by 5 bases and J by 2 bases, and 16 bases separated the two germline ends. Germline assignment: CDR1 SGHAT and CDR2 FQNNGV. The CDR3 length is 16 residues. The CDR3 coding sequence is TGTGCCAGCAGCCGCAGGACAGCCTCCCCCTACAATGAGCAGTTCTTC. Amino acid sequence: CASSRRTASPYNEQFF.

The gene calls are TRBV3-1 and TRBJ2-5; D might be TRBD1 or TRBD2, each matching 5 bases. V was clipped by 0 bases and J by 6 bases, with 20 bases between them. Germline V gives CDR1 LGHDT, CDR2 YNNKEL (reference sequence). The CDR3 contains 17 residues. CDR3 sequence: CASSQEGTGDRRKTQYF. The CDR3 DNA reads as TGTGCCAGCAGCCAAGAAGGGACCGGGGATCGCCGGAAGACCCAGTACTTC.

The chain couples TRBV14 to TRBJ1-2; no definite D call. The germline V gene encodes CDR1 SGHDN and CDR2 FVKESK. Trimming shortened V by 0 bases and J by 6 bases, and 14 bases separated the two germline ends. The CDR3 loop spans 15 amino acids. CDR3 in DNA: TGTGCCAGCAGCCAAGATCCACGGGCGCGGGATGGCTACACCTTC. It specifies CASSQDPRARDGYTF.